A single sample is the source of the 14 T cell receptor beta chains below, sequenced in a study of neoadjuvant nivolumab and ipilimumab in lung cancer. Profiled with immunoSEQ multiplex PCR; TCRdb holds only in-frame clones, not every one. The table lists about 38,000 clones, approximately 89% of them singletons. Sequenced material: peripheral blood, taken before neoadjuvant nivolumab, alone or with ipilimumab. The receptors come from an adult with non-small cell lung cancer.

This chain joins TRBV4-2 and TRBJ2-2; 13 bases fit TRBD2. Germline CDR1 LGHNA, CDR2 YNFKEQ. This CDR3 region has 16 residues. V lost 4 bases and J lost 4; bases outside the gene matches: 3. The CDR3 is CASSLRLAGGTGELFF. The CDR3 nucleotides are TGTGCCAGCAGCCTCAGACTAGCGGGAGGCACCGGGGAGCTGTTTTTT.

The chain couples TRBV5-1 to TRBJ2-5, with D tentatively TRBD1 (5 bases). Germline-derived CDR1 and CDR2 are SGHRS and YFSETQ. CDR3 length: 16 amino acids. V was pared by 0 bases and J by 1 base, with 13 bases between. CDR3 DNA sequence: TGCGCCAGCAGCTTGGAGCTGATGGGGCCCCAAGAGACCCAGTACTTC. Protein: CASSLELMGPQETQYF.

V and J are TRBV7-2 and TRBJ2-7; D might be TRBD2 (8 bases). The germline V gene encodes CDR1 SGHTA and CDR2 FQGNSA. Trimming left V 4 bases short and J 3 bases short, with 16 bases between. The CDR3 consists of 15 residues. CDR3 DNA: TGTGCCAGCAGCTCAATAGCGGGACAGAACTACGAGCAGTACTTC. Protein product: CASSSIAGQNYEQYF.

The rearrangement joins TRBV4-1 to TRBJ2-2; unclear D gene. The V gene lost 1 base and the J gene lost 8 bases, with 20 bases spanning the gap. This CDR3 is 17 amino acids long. Germline V CDR1 and CDR2: MGHRA, YSYEKL. DNA for the CDR3: TGCGCCAGCAGCCAAGGTACTGGACCCTCGCCTAGGGGGGAGCTGTTTTTT. Translated, it gives CASSQGTGPSPRGELFF.

The chain uses TRBV5-1 and TRBJ2-5; tentative D call: TRBD1 (6 bases). The CDR3 runs 15 residues. The germline CDR1 and CDR2 sequences are SGHRS and YFSETQ. V lost 4 bases and J lost 2, with 15 bases in between. CDR3 nucleotide sequence: TGCGCCAGCAGCCAAGGGTTGACAGGACAAGAGACCCAGTACTTC. It yields the protein CASSQGLTGQETQYF.

This clone was counted a few times. The rearrangement uses TRBV5-1 and TRBJ2-2, with 7 bases fitting TRBD2. The CDR3 sequence is 16 residues long. Unmatched junction bases numbered 12, after V lost 6 bases and J lost 4 bases. Germline CDR1 reads SGHRS; CDR2 reads YFSETQ. The CDR3 loop is CASTAPRTRGTGELFF. The CDR3 DNA reads TGCGCCAGCACCGCGCCCAGGACTAGAGGCACCGGGGAGCTGTTTTTT.

This chain uses TRBV30 with TRBJ2-7; 11 bases match TRBD1. The CDR3 loop spans 14 amino acids. Germline-derived CDR1 and CDR2 are GTSNPN and SVGIG (reference sequence). J gave up 4 bases and V 0 bases, and 2 bases lay outside the gene matches. Here the CDR3 DNA reads TGTGCCTGGAGTGTGGGGGACAGGGGGTACGAGCAGTACTTC. Translation gives CAWSVGDRGYEQYF.

The chain joins TRBV7-3 to TRBJ2-2; 10 bases map to TRBD2. CDR3 length: 17 residues. V lost 5 bases, J lost 4 bases, and 10 bases stayed unmatched. Germline CDR1 and CDR2: SGHTA and FQGTGA. CDR3 DNA sequence: TGTGCCAGCAGCAGAATGGGGACTAGCGTTTCCACCGGGGAGCTGTTTTTT. Its protein product is CASSRMGTSVSTGELFF.

V and J are TRBV9 and TRBJ2-6; D unclear. V shed 4 bases and J shed 0 bases, with 5 bases lying between them. The CDR3 extends over 14 amino acids. Germline V CDR1 and CDR2: SGDLS, YYNGEE. The CDR3 DNA sequence: TGTGCCAGCAGCTCCTTCTCTGGGGCCAACGTCCTGACTTTC. Its translation is CASSSFSGANVLTF.

The gene calls are TRBV9 and TRBJ2-3; D unresolved. CDR1 SGDLS and CDR2 YYNGEE come from the germline V gene. Trimming stripped 4 bases from V and 1 base from J, with 10 bases between. This CDR3 region has 14 residues. CDR3 sequence: CASSPVRGTDTQYF. DNA of the CDR3: TGTGCCAGCAGCCCCGTGAGAGGCACAGATACGCAGTATTTT.

The J gene is TRBJ2-3, the V gene TRBV5-1; 10 nucleotides match TRBD1. V gave up 0 bases and J gave up 4 bases; unmatched junction bases: 2. This CDR3 contains 15 residues. Per germline, CDR1 SGHRS and CDR2 YFSETQ. The CDR3 DNA is TGCGCCAGCAGCTTGGGACAGGGGGCCCCAGATACGCAGTATTTT. Residues: CASSLGQGAPDTQYF.

The V call is TRBV30, the J call TRBJ2-1; D is possibly TRBD1 (5 bases). Trimming cost V 0 bases and J 0 bases, with 12 bases left between them. The CDR3 has 16 residues. Germline assignment: CDR1 GTSNPN and CDR2 SVGIG (reference sequence). The CDR3 here is CAWSVWGGFSYNEQFF. DNA for the CDR3: TGTGCCTGGAGTGTTTGGGGCGGTTTCTCCTACAATGAGCAGTTCTTC.

This rearrangement joins TRBV6-5 to TRBJ1-5, with TRBD1 matching 9 bases. The CDR3 runs to 15 residues. Germline CDR1 MNHEY, CDR2 SVGAGI. The ends lost 0 bases at V and 7 bases at J; junction bases unmatched: 4. The CDR3, as DNA: TGTGCCAGCAGTTACTCGGGACAGGGAAAACAGCCCCAGCATTTT. This translates into CASSYSGQGKQPQHF.

This chain uses TRBV4-3 with TRBJ2-3; either TRBD1 or TRBD2 may supply D (8 bases each). The CDR3 spans 19 residues. The germline V gene encodes CDR1 LGHNA and CDR2 YSLEER. Trimming removed 0 bases from V and 2 bases from J, with 21 bases in between. The CDR3 loop reads CASSQDVPGGTGLTDTQYF. CDR3 DNA sequence: TGCGCCAGCAGCCAAGATGTCCCGGGAGGGACAGGCCTCACAGATACGCAGTATTTT.